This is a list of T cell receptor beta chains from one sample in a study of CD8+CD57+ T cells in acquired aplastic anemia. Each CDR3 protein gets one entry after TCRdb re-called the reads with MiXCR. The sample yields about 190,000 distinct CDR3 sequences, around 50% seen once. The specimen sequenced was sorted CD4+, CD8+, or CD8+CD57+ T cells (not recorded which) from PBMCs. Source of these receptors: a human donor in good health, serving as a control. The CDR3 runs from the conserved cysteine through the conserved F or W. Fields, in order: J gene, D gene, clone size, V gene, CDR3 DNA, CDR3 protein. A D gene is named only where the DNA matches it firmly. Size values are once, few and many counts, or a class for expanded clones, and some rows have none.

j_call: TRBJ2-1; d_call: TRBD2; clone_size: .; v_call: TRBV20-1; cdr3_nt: TGCAGTGCTAGTGTGACTAGCGGGAGGACTGAGCAGTTCTTC; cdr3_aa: CSASVTSGRTEQFF
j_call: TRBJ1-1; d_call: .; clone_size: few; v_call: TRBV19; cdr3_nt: TGTGCCAGTAGTCGAATCTTCATGAACACTGAGGCTTTCTTT; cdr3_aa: CASSRIFMNTEAFF
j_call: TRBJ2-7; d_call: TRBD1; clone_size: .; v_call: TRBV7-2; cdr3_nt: TGTGCCAGCAGCCCGTCGGGACAGGGGGCCCACGAGCAGTACTTC; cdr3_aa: CASSPSGQGAHEQYF
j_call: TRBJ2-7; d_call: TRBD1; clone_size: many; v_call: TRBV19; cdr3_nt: TGTGCCAGTATAGTTGCCTCGGGACAGACCTCCTACGAGCAGTACTTC; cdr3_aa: CASIVASGQTSYEQYF
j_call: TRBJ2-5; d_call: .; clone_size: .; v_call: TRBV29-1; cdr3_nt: TGCAGCGAAAAAGGGGGGGGGGGGGGTCTTCAAGAGACCCAGTACTTC; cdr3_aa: CSEKGGGGGLQETQYF
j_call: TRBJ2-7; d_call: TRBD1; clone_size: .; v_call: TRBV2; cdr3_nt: TGTGCCAGCAGTACCGGGACAGTCACCTACGAGCAGTACTTC; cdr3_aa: CASSTGTVTYEQYF
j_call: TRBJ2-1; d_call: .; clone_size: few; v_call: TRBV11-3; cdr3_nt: TGTGCCAGCTATACGGGCGGGCTTGAGCAGTTCTTC; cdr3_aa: CASYTGGLEQFF
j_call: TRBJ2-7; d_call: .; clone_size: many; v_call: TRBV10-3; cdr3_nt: TGTGCCATCAGTGGAGGGGGAAGAGTCTCCTACGAGCAGTACTTC; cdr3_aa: CAISGGGRVSYEQYF
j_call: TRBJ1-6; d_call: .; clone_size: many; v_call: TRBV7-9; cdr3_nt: TGTGCCAGCAGCTTAGTCTCCGGGCCCATTAATTCACCCCTCCACTTT; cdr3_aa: CASSLVSGPINSPLHF
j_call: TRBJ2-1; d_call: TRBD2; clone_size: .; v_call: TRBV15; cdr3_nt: TGTGCCACCAGCAGGGCTAGCGGTAATGAGCAGTTCTTC; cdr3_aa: CATSRASGNEQFF
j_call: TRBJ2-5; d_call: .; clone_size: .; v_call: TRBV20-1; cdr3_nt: TGCAGTGCTAGGACAACTATACCGCAAGAGACCCAGTACTTC; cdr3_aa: CSARTTIPQETQYF
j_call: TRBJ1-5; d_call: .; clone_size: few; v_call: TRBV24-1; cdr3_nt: TGTGCCACCAGTGATTACGCGGAGCCCCAGCATTTT; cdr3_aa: CATSDYAEPQHF
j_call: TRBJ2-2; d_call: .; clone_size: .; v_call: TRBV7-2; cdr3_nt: TGTGCCAGCAGCTTAGTGCTGGGGGCCGGGGAGCTGTTTTTT; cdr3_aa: CASSLVLGAGELFF
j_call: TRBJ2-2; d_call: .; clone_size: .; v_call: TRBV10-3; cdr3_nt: TGTGCCATCAGTGAGTCCGGTTATGCATCGGGCGGGGAGCTGTTTTTT; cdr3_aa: CAISESGYASGGELFF
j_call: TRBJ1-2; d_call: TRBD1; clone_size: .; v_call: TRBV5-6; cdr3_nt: TGTGCCAGCAGCCCGTACCCAGGGGGCACCTATGGCTACACCTTC; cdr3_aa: CASSPYPGGTYGYTF
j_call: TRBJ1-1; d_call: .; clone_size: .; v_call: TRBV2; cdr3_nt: TGTGCCAGCAGTGCAATGGTCAGGAACACTGAAGCTTTCTTT; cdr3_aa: CASSAMVRNTEAFF
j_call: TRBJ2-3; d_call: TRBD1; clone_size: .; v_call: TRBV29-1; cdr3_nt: TGCAGCGCTGAGTTACAGGGGGCAGATGGCACAGATACGCAGTATTTT; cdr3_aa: CSAELQGADGTDTQYF
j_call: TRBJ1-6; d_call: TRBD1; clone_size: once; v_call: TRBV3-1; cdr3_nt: TGTGCCAGCAGCTACGGACAGGGTACTCCACCCCGCCACTTT; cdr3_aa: CASSYGQGTPPRHF
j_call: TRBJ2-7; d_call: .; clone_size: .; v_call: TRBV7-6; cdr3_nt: TGTGCCAGCAGCTTAGTTGCCGGAGCCTCCTACGAGCAGTACTTC; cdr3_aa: CASSLVAGASYEQYF
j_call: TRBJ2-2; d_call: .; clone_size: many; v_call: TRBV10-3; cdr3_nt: TGTGCCATCAATGCCGGGGGAACCGGGGAGCTGTTTTTT; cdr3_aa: CAINAGGTGELFF
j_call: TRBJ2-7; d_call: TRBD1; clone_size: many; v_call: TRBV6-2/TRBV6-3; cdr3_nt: TGTGCCAGCACGCCTGGGACAGGGGGTAGGGAGCAGTACTTC; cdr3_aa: CASTPGTGGREQYF
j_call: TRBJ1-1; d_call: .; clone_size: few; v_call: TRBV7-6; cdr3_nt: TGTGCCAGCAGCCAAGAAGGACGGAGTGCCAACACTAAAGCTTTCTTT; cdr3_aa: CASSQEGRSANTKAFF
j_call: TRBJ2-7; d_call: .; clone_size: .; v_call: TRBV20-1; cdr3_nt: TGCAGTGCTAGAGGGAGCAGGTTCTACGAGCAGTACTTC; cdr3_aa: CSARGSRFYEQYF